The 30 T cell receptor beta chains below were found in one sample sequenced in a study of blood T cell repertoires in COVID-19. The protocol was immunoSEQ multiplex PCR, while the TCRdb copy is restricted to in-frame clones and leaves out a portion. Here the sample spans over 150,000 clones, roughly 94% being singletons. The sample comprised peripheral blood. The source is a man aged 25-45 years with COVID-19, enrolled during active disease.

The chain employs TRBV7-9 and TRBJ1-6; D is possibly TRBD1 (6 bases). CDR3 length: 15 amino acids. CDR1 and CDR2 from the germline V gene are SEHNR and FQNEAQ (reference sequence). The ends were cut back, 6 bases at V and 5 bases at J, with 14 bases in the middle. CDR3 residues: CASSSSGHNNSPLHF. Here the CDR3 DNA reads TGTGCCAGCAGTTCCTCGGGACATAATAATTCACCCCTCCACTTT.

V usage is TRBV2 and J usage is TRBJ2-1, with 9 bases identical to TRBD2. This CDR3 has 17 residues. Germline CDR1 and CDR2: SNHLY and FYNNEI. V lost 4 bases to trimming and J lost 7 bases; unmatched junction nucleotides: 14. The DNA of the CDR3 is TGTGCCAGCAGTGTCGGTTTGGCGGGGGGGACCGTGAATGAGCAGTTCTTC. Its translation is CASSVGLAGGTVNEQFF.

V gene TRBV19 combines with J gene TRBJ2-7, with 9 positions matching TRBD2. Germline CDR1 is LNHDA and CDR2 is SQIVND (reference sequence). CDR3 length: 14 amino acids. The J segment lost 4 bases and the V segment lost 1 base, leaving 2 bases of the junction unmatched. The CDR3 region has the DNA TGTGCCAGTAGTATAGCTAGCGGGGCTTACGAGCAGTACTTC. This encodes CASSIASGAYEQYF.

The rearrangement links TRBV28 to TRBJ2-3; a possible D gene is TRBD1 (6 bases). Germline values: CDR1 MDHEN, CDR2 SYDVKM. V lost 7 bases, J lost 2 bases, and 16 bases lay in between. CDR3 length: 15 residues. CDR3 loop: CASKRTGRNTDTQYF. CDR3 nucleotide sequence: TGTGCCAGCAAAAGAACAGGGAGAAACACAGATACGCAGTATTTT. Full variable domain (rest looked up from reference TRBV28 and TRBJ2-3): DVKVTQSSRYLVKRTGEKVFLECVQDMDHENMFWYRQDPGLGLRLIYFSYDVKMKEKGDIPEGYSVSREKKERFSLILESASTNQTSMYLCASKRTGRNTDTQYFGPGTRLTVL.

The chain joins TRBV2 to TRBJ2-1; tentative D call: TRBD1 (6 bases). The germline gives CDR1 SNHLY, CDR2 FYNNEI. V was pared by 2 bases and J by 1 base, with 9 bases between. The CDR3 has 15 residues. CDR3 sequence reads: CASSERGQSYNEQFF. The CDR3 bases are TGTGCCAGCAGTGAAAGGGGACAATCCTACAATGAGCAGTTCTTC.

The chain couples TRBV18 to TRBJ1-1; D ambiguous. The CDR3 totals 14 residues. Trimming took 5 bases from V and 4 from J, leaving 14 bases between them. Germline-derived CDR1 and CDR2 are KGHSH and LQKENI. The CDR3 spells CASSAGSEGTEAFF. The CDR3 DNA reads TGTGCCAGCTCAGCTGGGAGCGAGGGCACTGAAGCTTTCTTT.

This chain joins TRBV5-1 and TRBJ2-5, with 7 bases fitting TRBD1. This CDR3 has 14 amino acids. Trimming at V came to 2 bases and at J to 1 base, leaving 2 bases not matched to a gene. Germline V gene data show CDR1 as SGHRS and CDR2 as YFSETQ. In nucleotides, the CDR3 is TGCGCCAGCAGCTTCGGACAGGTCCAAGAGACCCAGTACTTC. Its translation is CASSFGQVQETQYF.

The chain recombines TRBV5-6 with TRBJ2-5; 13 nucleotides align to TRBD2. The ends lost 4 bases at V and 6 bases at J; junction bases unmatched: 12. Germline values: CDR1 SGHDT, CDR2 YYEEEE. The CDR3 covers 17 residues. CDR3 sequence: CASSHGTSGAPWKTQYF. The CDR3 DNA sequence: TGTGCCAGCAGCCACGGGACTAGCGGGGCCCCGTGGAAGACCCAGTACTTC.

V and J are TRBV2 and TRBJ1-6, with D hard to call. CDR1 and CDR2 from the germline V gene are SNHLY and FYNNEI. This CDR3 region has 12 residues. V was cut by 5 bases and J by 7 bases, with 6 bases left in between. In DNA, the CDR3 is TGTGCCAGCAGTAGACACAATTCACCCCTCCACTTT. It translates to CASSRHNSPLHF.

As DNA, the CDR3 is TGTGCCAGCACTCCTGGGACAGGGGGAGGGAATGGCTACACCTTC. It translates to CASTPGTGGGNGYTF. The chain joins TRBV7-9 to TRBJ1-2; 11 bases are a match to TRBD1. The CDR3 has 15 residues. J lost 6 bases, V lost 7 bases, and 10 bases had no gene match. The germline V gene has CDR1 SEHNR and CDR2 FQNEAQ (reference sequence).

This chain joins TRBV7-9 and TRBJ1-3; no firm D call. V shed 0 bases and J shed 8 bases, with 8 bases lying between them. Looked up from germline, CDR1 is SEHNR and CDR2 is FQNEAQ (reference sequence). This CDR3 contains 13 residues. The CDR3 DNA is TGTGCCAGCAGCTTAGCGCAGGCATACACCATATATTTT. It specifies CASSLAQAYTIYF.

The chain uses TRBV5-5 and TRBJ1-2; D uncertain. Germline V gives CDR1 SGHKS, CDR2 YYEKEE (reference sequence). V shed 1 base and J shed 6 bases, with 19 bases lying between them. CDR3 length: 16 amino acids. The CDR3: CASSLISGSPGDGYTF. DNA of the CDR3: TGTGCCAGCAGCTTGATTAGTGGCAGCCCCGGGGATGGCTACACCTTC.

This chain joins TRBV19 and TRBJ2-1; 8 nucleotides agree with TRBD1. Trimming took 2 bases from V and 6 from J; bases not matched to a gene: 9. This CDR3 region has 16 residues. The germline CDR1 and CDR2 sequences are LNHDA and SQIVND (reference sequence). The CDR3 DNA reads TGTGCCAGTAGTATAACAACCGGGACAGGAATCAATGAGCAGTTCTTC. Protein product: CASSITTGTGINEQFF.

This clone was detected once. V gene TRBV30 combines with J gene TRBJ2-3; D is unclear. V lost 4 bases and J lost 2, with 13 bases in between. Germline V gives CDR1 GTSNPN, CDR2 SVGIG (reference sequence). The CDR3 loop spans 14 amino acids. CDR3 loop: CAWIRDTNTDTQYF. The CDR3 DNA reads TGTGCCTGGATACGCGACACGAACACAGATACGCAGTATTTT. The complete variable domain, with remaining parts taken from reference TRBV30 and TRBJ2-3, reads SQTIHQWPATLVQPVGSPLSLECTVEGTSNPNLYWYRQAAGRGLQLLFYSVGIGQISSEVPQNLSASRPQDRQFILSSKKLLLSDSGFYLCAWIRDTNTDTQYFGPGTRLTVL.

This chain joins TRBV30 and TRBJ1-4, with D possibly matching TRBD1 (6 bases). With 8 bases removed from V and 3 bases from J, the gap between germline ends came to 16 bases. This CDR3 is built from 14 residues. CDR1 and CDR2 (germline): GTSNPN, SVGIG (reference sequence). In DNA form, the CDR3 reads TGTGCCGTAACCAGGGGCCTCTCTAATGAAAAACTGTTTTTT. This gives the protein CAVTRGLSNEKLFF. The variable domain in full, completed from reference TRBV30 and TRBJ1-4, reads SQTIHQWPATLVQPVGSPLSLECTVEGTSNPNLYWYRQAAGRGLQLLFYSVGIGQISSEVPQNLSASRPQDRQFILSSKKLLLSDSGFYLCAVTRGLSNEKLFFGSGTQLSVL.

This rearrangement joins TRBV10-3 to TRBJ2-2; 10 bases agree with TRBD1. This CDR3 has 15 amino acids. V gave up 6 bases and J gave up 3 bases; unmatched junction bases: 4. Per the germline V gene, CDR1 is ENHRY and CDR2 is SYGVKD. CDR3 DNA: TGTGCCATCAGCGACAGGGGGCAGTACACCGGGGAGCTGTTTTTT. It specifies CAISDRGQYTGELFF.

This clone was observed once. The chain recombines TRBV4-1 with TRBJ1-6, with D tentatively TRBD1 (6 bases). The germline V gene encodes CDR1 MGHRA and CDR2 YSYEKL. Trimming took 5 bases from V and 8 from J, leaving 13 bases between them. The CDR3 contains 14 residues. DNA of the CDR3: TGCGCCAGCAGCACCCGACAGGAGGATTCACCCCTCCACTTT. It specifies CASSTRQEDSPLHF.

The chain joins TRBV14 to TRBJ1-6; possibly TRBD1 for D (5 bases). The CDR3 covers 15 residues. Germline V gene data show CDR1 as SGHDN and CDR2 as FVKESK. V was shortened by 1 base and J by 7 bases, with 11 bases between the two germline ends. This CDR3 is CASSQGQGLNSPLHF. The CDR3, as DNA: TGTGCCAGCAGCCAAGGGCAGGGTCTGAATTCACCCCTCCACTTT.

The rearrangement joins TRBV11-3 to TRBJ2-1, with 7 positions matching TRBD2. This CDR3 is 13 amino acids long. Germline CDR1 SGHNT, CDR2 YENEEA. V trimming: 5 bases; J trimming: 8 bases; junction bases outside the gene matches: 6. CDR3 region: CASSVVGGDEQFF. CDR3 in DNA: TGTGCCAGCAGCGTGGTGGGGGGGGATGAGCAGTTCTTC.

J is TRBJ2-3 and V is TRBV21-1; the D call TRBD1 from the table was never checked on the DNA. TRBV21-1 is a recognized pseudogene. This CDR3 region has 21 residues. CDR3 amino acids: CASSSHRRTGQGAPHTDTQYF. In DNA, the CDR3 is TGTGCCAGCAGCTCCCACCGCCGGACAGGGCAAGGGGCCCCCCACACAGATACGCAGTATTTT.

The J gene is TRBJ1-2, the V gene TRBV5-4; 8 bases map to TRBD1. CDR1 and CDR2 from the germline V gene are SGHNT and YYREEE (reference sequence). Trimming removed 3 bases from V and 8 bases from J; junction bases left unmatched: 9. This CDR3 spans 14 amino acids. The CDR3 protein is CASSSQGQGRGYTF. The CDR3 bases are TGTGCCAGCAGCTCTCAAGGACAGGGAAGAGGCTACACCTTC.

The chain is built from TRBV27 and TRBJ1-5; D remains ambiguous. This CDR3 is 16 amino acids long. Germline values: CDR1 MNHEY, CDR2 SMNVEV (reference sequence). V was shortened by 4 bases and J by 0 bases, with 13 bases between the two germline ends. For the CDR3, the DNA is TGTGCCAGCAGTTCCTGGACTGACTATAGCAATCAGCCCCAGCATTTT. Translation: CASSSWTDYSNQPQHF.

The chain joins TRBV19 to TRBJ1-2; no definite D call. The CDR3 is made up of 14 amino acids. V was cut by 2 bases and J by 0 bases, with 7 bases left in between. The germline CDR1 and CDR2 sequences are LNHDA and SQIVND (reference sequence). DNA of the CDR3: TGTGCCAGTAGTATATCGAACACTAACTATGGCTACACCTTC. This translates into CASSISNTNYGYTF.

The rearrangement uses TRBV19 and TRBJ1-5; D possibly corresponds to TRBD1 (6 bases). Per germline, CDR1 LNHDA and CDR2 SQIVND (reference sequence). Trimming cost V 7 bases and J 0 bases, with 13 bases left between them. This CDR3 contains 15 residues. The CDR3 DNA reads as TGTGCCAGTACGAACAGGGAAGTTAGCAATCAGCCCCAGCATTTT. It specifies CASTNREVSNQPQHF.

V usage is TRBV11-3 and J usage is TRBJ1-1, with D hard to call. Trimming stripped 5 bases from V and 4 bases from J, with 8 bases between. The CDR3 loop spans 12 amino acids. Looked up from germline, CDR1 is SGHNT and CDR2 is YENEEA. The CDR3 here is CASSHGSTEAFF. The CDR3 DNA follows: TGTGCCAGCAGCCACGGGAGCACTGAAGCTTTCTTT.

The gene calls are TRBV11-2 and TRBJ2-3; TRBD1 aligns across 10 bases. V shed 1 base and J 5 bases; nucleotides not matched to a gene: 0. Germline V lookup: CDR1 SGHAT, CDR2 FQNNGV. The CDR3 length is 14 residues. The CDR3 loop reads CASSLGTGGDTQYF. DNA for the CDR3: TGTGCCAGCAGCTTAGGGACAGGGGGAGATACGCAGTATTTT.

The sample holds one count of this clone. This chain uses TRBV5-1 with TRBJ1-2, with 9 bases lining up with TRBD1. V shed 3 bases and J 4 bases; nucleotides not matched to a gene: 7. Germline CDR1 is SGHRS and CDR2 is YFSETQ. This CDR3 has 15 residues. The CDR3: CASSSGTGTGYGYTF. The CDR3 DNA is TGCGCCAGCAGCTCCGGGACAGGGACGGGCTATGGCTACACCTTC. Full variable domain (rest looked up from reference TRBV5-1 and TRBJ1-2): KAGVTQTPRYLIKTRGQQVTLSCSPISGHRSVSWYQQTPGQGLQFLFEYFSETQRNKGNFPGRFSGRQFSNSRSEMNVSTLELGDSALYLCASSSGTGTGYGYTFGSGTRLTVV.

This clone was seen only once. Its ends do not fully match the called genes, so a read error is possible. The gene calls are TRBV19 and TRBJ1-2; 10 positions agree with TRBD1. Germline CDR1 is LNHDA and CDR2 is SQIVND (reference sequence). The CDR3 has 10 residues. The CDR3 is CASRDRGRPF. In DNA form, the CDR3 reads TGTGCCAGCCGGGACAGGGGCCGACCCTTC.

This chain links TRBV9 with TRBJ2-3, with D possibly matching TRBD1 (6 bases). V lost 4 bases, J lost 0 bases, and 9 bases lay in between. There are 14 residues in the CDR3. CDR1 is SGDLS and CDR2 is YYNGEE in the germline V gene. The CDR3 DNA reads as TGTGCCAGCAGCCAAGGACAGAGCACAGATACGCAGTATTTT. Translating gives CASSQGQSTDTQYF. Full variable domain (outside the CDR3, taken from reference TRBV9 and TRBJ2-3): DSGVTQTPKHLITATGQRVTLRCSPRSGDLSVYWYQQSLDQGLQFLIQYYNGEERAKGNILERFSAQQFPDLHSELNLSSLELGDSALYFCASSQGQSTDTQYFGPGTRLTVL.

This chain uses TRBV6-6 with TRBJ2-1; 8 nucleotides match TRBD2. The junction had 7 bases not matched to a gene; V was cut back by 1 base and J by 8 bases. The CDR3 loop spans 15 amino acids. From germline, CDR1 is MNHNY and CDR2 SVGAGI (reference sequence). CDR3 amino acids: CASSYFPGGSDEQFF. The CDR3, as DNA: TGTGCCAGCAGTTACTTCCCGGGGGGGTCCGATGAGCAGTTCTTC.